This is a list of T cell receptor beta chains from one sample in a study of shared clonotypes between healthy human individuals. The repertoire was sequenced with immunoSEQ multiplex PCR; TCRdb's copy has only in-frame clones and lacks some. This table has some 790,000 clones, over 60% appearing once. Material for sequencing was memory CD4+ T cells sorted from blood. These receptor sequences come from a young woman in good health. Each CDR3 is given with its conserved first and last residue. Fields, in order: CDR3 DNA, CDR3 protein, V gene, clone size, J gene, D gene. The D gene is left open where the match is weak. Expanded clones are given a class, and other clones once, few, many or no size at all.

cdr3_nt: TGTGCCAGCAGCGACCGGACTAGCGCGGGAGAGACCCAGTACTTC
cdr3_aa: CASSDRTSAGETQYF
v_call: TRBV11-2
clone_size: NA
j_call: TRBJ2-5
d_call: TRBD2

cdr3_nt: TGTGCCAGCAGCCCCGACAGCAATGAGCAGTTCTTC
cdr3_aa: CASSPDSNEQFF
v_call: TRBV7-3
clone_size: NA
j_call: TRBJ2-1
d_call: NA

cdr3_nt: TGTGCCAGTAGTATAGTGAGGGGGGCCACAGCTCAGGGCAATCAGCCCCAGCATTTT
cdr3_aa: CASSIVRGATAQGNQPQHF
v_call: TRBV19
clone_size: NA
j_call: TRBJ1-5
d_call: NA

cdr3_nt: TGTGCCAGCAGCCCCCCGGGATCCATGAACACTGAAGCTTTCTTT
cdr3_aa: CASSPPGSMNTEAFF
v_call: TRBV7-7
clone_size: once
j_call: TRBJ1-1
d_call: NA

cdr3_nt: TGTGCCAGCAGTGTGAGGGAGTCCACCGGGGAGCTGTTTTTT
cdr3_aa: CASSVRESTGELFF
v_call: TRBV2
clone_size: NA
j_call: TRBJ2-2
d_call: NA

cdr3_nt: TGCAGCGTTGAAGAACCACCCGGGAGCACAGATACGCAGTATTTT
cdr3_aa: CSVEEPPGSTDTQYF
v_call: TRBV29-1
clone_size: NA
j_call: TRBJ2-3
d_call: NA

cdr3_nt: TGTGCCAGCAGCTTAAACTACGGGTCTAATGAGCAGTTCTTC
cdr3_aa: CASSLNYGSNEQFF
v_call: TRBV7-9
clone_size: NA
j_call: TRBJ2-1
d_call: NA

cdr3_nt: TGTGCCAGCAGCTTAGAACTAGCGTCAGATACGCAGTATTTT
cdr3_aa: CASSLELASDTQYF
v_call: TRBV7-9
clone_size: few
j_call: TRBJ2-3
d_call: TRBD2

cdr3_nt: TGTGCCAGCCCTACAGGGCACCTCTATGGCTACACCTTC
cdr3_aa: CASPTGHLYGYTF
v_call: TRBV2
clone_size: NA
j_call: TRBJ1-2
d_call: NA

cdr3_nt: TGCGCCAGCAGTGGGACCCGGGACGAAGCAACCTACGAGCAGTACTTC
cdr3_aa: CASSGTRDEATYEQYF
v_call: TRBV10-1
clone_size: NA
j_call: TRBJ2-7
d_call: NA

cdr3_nt: TGTGCCAGCAGTGATGGACAGGGGAACACTGAAGCTTTCTTT
cdr3_aa: CASSDGQGNTEAFF
v_call: TRBV6-5
clone_size: NA
j_call: TRBJ1-1
d_call: TRBD1

cdr3_nt: TGTGCCAGCAGCGCAGGGGGCCCTGGAAACACCATATATTTT
cdr3_aa: CASSAGGPGNTIYF
v_call: TRBV7-3
clone_size: NA
j_call: TRBJ1-3
d_call: TRBD1

cdr3_nt: TGCGCCAGCAGCTCGAGGACAGGCCCCTACAATGAGCAGTTCTTC
cdr3_aa: CASSSRTGPYNEQFF
v_call: TRBV5-1
clone_size: NA
j_call: TRBJ2-1
d_call: TRBD1

cdr3_nt: TGTGCCTGGAGTGTTGGGAGGTATGATGAGCAGTTCTTC
cdr3_aa: CAWSVGRYDEQFF
v_call: TRBV30
clone_size: NA
j_call: TRBJ2-1
d_call: NA

cdr3_nt: TGTGCCAGCGCTGAGGGCCATCGATCCTACAATGAGCAGTTCTTC
cdr3_aa: CASAEGHRSYNEQFF
v_call: TRBV6-5
clone_size: few
j_call: TRBJ2-1
d_call: NA

cdr3_nt: TGTGCCGTAAAAGGGACAGACTCCTATGGCTACACCTTC
cdr3_aa: CAVKGTDSYGYTF
v_call: TRBV11-3
clone_size: NA
j_call: TRBJ1-2
d_call: TRBD1

cdr3_nt: TGTGCCAGCCGGCTAGCGGGAACCTACGAGCAGTACTTC
cdr3_aa: CASRLAGTYEQYF
v_call: TRBV28
clone_size: few
j_call: TRBJ2-7
d_call: TRBD2